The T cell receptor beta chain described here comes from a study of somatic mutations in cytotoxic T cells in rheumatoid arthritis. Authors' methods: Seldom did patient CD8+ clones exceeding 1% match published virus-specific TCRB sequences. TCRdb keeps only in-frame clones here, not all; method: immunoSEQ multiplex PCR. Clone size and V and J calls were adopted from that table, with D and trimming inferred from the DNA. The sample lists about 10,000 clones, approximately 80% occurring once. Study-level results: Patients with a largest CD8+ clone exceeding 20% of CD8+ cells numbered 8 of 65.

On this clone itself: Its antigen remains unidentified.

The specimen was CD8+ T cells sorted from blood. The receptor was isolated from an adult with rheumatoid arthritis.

The CDR3 spells CASSLEQAFPYEQYF. The DNA of the CDR3 is TGTGCCAGCAGCTTGGAACAGGCCTTCCCCTACGAGCAGTACTTC. The chain recombines TRBV5-6 with TRBJ2-7; D might be TRBD1 (5 bases). The CDR3 covers 15 residues. Germline loops: CDR1 SGHDT, CDR2 YYEEEE. The V and J ends lost 0 bases and 2 bases respectively, with 12 bases between them.